These T cell receptor beta chains were read from a single sample in a study of somatic mutations in cytotoxic T cells in rheumatoid arthritis. The method was immunoSEQ multiplex PCR; TCRdb's version includes in-frame clones alone and lacks a portion of them. In the table there are over 15,000 clones, about 80% of which are singletons. Material for sequencing was CD8+ T cells sorted from blood. The receptors were gathered from an adult with rheumatoid arthritis. CDR3s include the opening cysteine and the closing phenylalanine or tryptophan. A D gene is named only where the DNA matches it firmly. Rows give clone size only sometimes, using once, few, many, or a class for an expanded clone.

clone_size: NA
j_call: TRBJ1-5
d_call: TRBD1
v_call: TRBV30
cdr3_nt: TGTGCCTGGAGTGTCCTTCAGGGGGCAGCTCAGCCCCAGCATTTT
cdr3_aa: CAWSVLQGAAQPQHF

clone_size: medium-sized
j_call: TRBJ2-5
d_call: NA
v_call: TRBV15
cdr3_nt: TGTGCCACCAGCAGAGAGGGAGCCCCCGGAGAGACCCAGTACTTC
cdr3_aa: CATSREGAPGETQYF

clone_size: NA
j_call: TRBJ2-7
d_call: NA
v_call: TRBV6-5
cdr3_nt: TGTGCCAGCAGTTACTCCGGCTGGCAAGCCTACGAGCAGTACTTC
cdr3_aa: CASSYSGWQAYEQYF

clone_size: NA
j_call: TRBJ2-7
d_call: TRBD1
v_call: TRBV29-1
cdr3_nt: TGCAGCGTAGAAACAGGGGTTGACTACGAGCAGTACTTC
cdr3_aa: CSVETGVDYEQYF

clone_size: NA
j_call: TRBJ2-1
d_call: NA
v_call: TRBV6-6
cdr3_nt: TGTGCCAGCAGTTATGTAGTGGGACTGAACAATGAGCAGTTCTTC
cdr3_aa: CASSYVVGLNNEQFF

clone_size: NA
j_call: TRBJ2-5
d_call: NA
v_call: TRBV6-1
cdr3_nt: TGTGCCAGCAGTGAAGTGAGGGTTGAGACCCAGTACTTC
cdr3_aa: CASSEVRVETQYF

clone_size: once
j_call: TRBJ1-4
d_call: NA
v_call: TRBV7-2
cdr3_nt: TGTGCCAGCAGCTTAAACGCAGGCAAACTGTTTTTT
cdr3_aa: CASSLNAGKLFF

clone_size: NA
j_call: TRBJ2-5
d_call: NA
v_call: TRBV11-2
cdr3_nt: TGTGCCAGCAGCCTTACTAGCATCCAGACCCAGTACTTC
cdr3_aa: CASSLTSIQTQYF

clone_size: NA
j_call: TRBJ2-1
d_call: NA
v_call: TRBV5-6
cdr3_nt: TGTGCCAGCAGCTTGGGTTGGGGGGGGCTCGACAATGAGCAGTTCTTC
cdr3_aa: CASSLGWGGLDNEQFF

clone_size: few
j_call: TRBJ1-2
d_call: NA
v_call: TRBV7-9
cdr3_nt: TGTGCCAGTTATTCTCCGGGAGACAGCTACACCTTC
cdr3_aa: CASYSPGDSYTF

clone_size: few
j_call: TRBJ2-7
d_call: NA
v_call: TRBV4-1
cdr3_nt: TGCGCCAGCAGCCAAGGGGTTGAGACAGTGACCTACGAGCAGTACTTC
cdr3_aa: CASSQGVETVTYEQYF

clone_size: NA
j_call: TRBJ2-7
d_call: NA
v_call: TRBV7-9
cdr3_nt: TGTGCCAGCAGCTTAGACTCCCACGAGCAGTACTTC
cdr3_aa: CASSLDSHEQYF

clone_size: medium-sized
j_call: TRBJ1-2
d_call: NA
v_call: TRBV16
cdr3_nt: TGTGCCAGCAGCCAATCAACAGATCGTCCCTATGGCTACACCTTC
cdr3_aa: CASSQSTDRPYGYTF

clone_size: NA
j_call: TRBJ1-2
d_call: NA
v_call: TRBV10-3
cdr3_nt: TGTGCCATCAGTGAGTCAGAGGATCCCAACTATGGCTACACCTTC
cdr3_aa: CAISESEDPNYGYTF

clone_size: few
j_call: TRBJ2-5
d_call: NA
v_call: TRBV7-9
cdr3_nt: TGTGCCAGCAGCTTAGGGTCCGGGTCAGAGACCCAGTACTTC
cdr3_aa: CASSLGSGSETQYF

clone_size: NA
j_call: TRBJ1-1
d_call: TRBD1
v_call: TRBV6-6
cdr3_nt: TGTGCCAGCAGTCCTCGACAGGGATTCACTGAAGCTTTCTTT
cdr3_aa: CASSPRQGFTEAFF

clone_size: medium-sized
j_call: TRBJ2-7
d_call: TRBD2
v_call: TRBV5-6
cdr3_nt: TGTGCCAGCAGCTCGGGGGGTCAGGGAAGGCACGAGCAGTACTTC
cdr3_aa: CASSSGGQGRHEQYF

clone_size: few
j_call: TRBJ1-2
d_call: NA
v_call: TRBV7-9
cdr3_nt: TGTGCCAGCAGCCCCAGAGGCTCCCTTCGGAATGGCTACACCTTC
cdr3_aa: CASSPRGSLRNGYTF

clone_size: NA
j_call: TRBJ1-2
d_call: TRBD1
v_call: TRBV29-1
cdr3_nt: TGCACCTCCGGGACAGGCATTTTC
cdr3_aa: CTSGTGIF

clone_size: NA
j_call: TRBJ2-7
d_call: NA
v_call: TRBV21-1
cdr3_nt: TGTGCCAGCAGGTGTTGTTGCGGCCGCCAGAAGTCCTACGAGCAGTACTTC
cdr3_aa: CASRCCCGRQKSYEQYF

clone_size: NA
j_call: TRBJ2-1
d_call: TRBD2
v_call: TRBV19
cdr3_nt: TGTGCCAGTAGTATAGATGGGAGGGGAGAGAATGAGCAGTTCTTC
cdr3_aa: CASSIDGRGENEQFF

clone_size: NA
j_call: TRBJ1-2
d_call: TRBD1
v_call: TRBV27
cdr3_nt: TGTGCCAGCAGTGCGGGACAGGTCTATGGCTACACCTTC
cdr3_aa: CASSAGQVYGYTF

clone_size: few
j_call: TRBJ1-6
d_call: NA
v_call: TRBV30
cdr3_nt: TGTGCCTGGAATGAGGGCCTAGGGAATTCACCCCTCCACTTT
cdr3_aa: CAWNEGLGNSPLHF

clone_size: NA
j_call: TRBJ2-7
d_call: NA
v_call: TRBV11-2
cdr3_nt: TGTGCCAGCAGCCCCGGCCTCTCCTACGAGCAGTACTTC
cdr3_aa: CASSPGLSYEQYF

clone_size: NA
j_call: TRBJ2-7
d_call: NA
v_call: TRBV29-1
cdr3_nt: TGCAGCGCTGGAGGGAACGAGCAGTACTTC
cdr3_aa: CSAGGNEQYF

clone_size: NA
j_call: TRBJ2-7
d_call: NA
v_call: TRBV5-1
cdr3_nt: TGCGCCAGCAGCCTCCGGGATGCGTACGAGCAGTACTTC
cdr3_aa: CASSLRDAYEQYF

clone_size: NA
j_call: TRBJ2-7
d_call: NA
v_call: TRBV25-1
cdr3_nt: TGTGCCAGCAGTGAATCCCACAGGGAGGAGACCGACGAGCAGTACTTC
cdr3_aa: CASSESHREETDEQYF

clone_size: NA
j_call: TRBJ2-3
d_call: TRBD2
v_call: TRBV29-1
cdr3_nt: TGCAGCCTAACTAGCGGGGGGGACACAGATACGCAGTATTTT
cdr3_aa: CSLTSGGDTDTQYF

clone_size: NA
j_call: TRBJ2-1
d_call: TRBD2
v_call: TRBV11-2
cdr3_nt: TGTGCCAGCAGCCCGGAGCGGGGGGGCTACAATGAGCAGTTCTTC
cdr3_aa: CASSPERGGYNEQFF

clone_size: large
j_call: TRBJ2-5
d_call: NA
v_call: TRBV5-1
cdr3_nt: TGCGCCAGCAGCTTGGGCTCGGACGGCCCACAAGAGACCCAGTACTTC
cdr3_aa: CASSLGSDGPQETQYF

clone_size: once
j_call: TRBJ2-7
d_call: NA
v_call: TRBV2
cdr3_nt: TGTGCCAGCATTACGGGAGCCTACGAGCAGTACTTC
cdr3_aa: CASITGAYEQYF

clone_size: NA
j_call: TRBJ1-2
d_call: NA
v_call: TRBV2
cdr3_nt: TGTGCCAGCAGTGGAACGCAGGGTAGGGGCTATGGCTACACCTTC
cdr3_aa: CASSGTQGRGYGYTF

clone_size: NA
j_call: TRBJ1-4
d_call: NA
v_call: TRBV7-9
cdr3_nt: TGTGCCAGCAGCTTAGTCGATGGGTCTAATGAAAAACTGTTTTTT
cdr3_aa: CASSLVDGSNEKLFF

clone_size: NA
j_call: TRBJ1-4
d_call: NA
v_call: TRBV25-1
cdr3_nt: TGTGCCAGCAGCGAGGAAGTAATTGCAACTAATGAAAAACTGTTTTTT
cdr3_aa: CASSEEVIATNEKLFF

clone_size: NA
j_call: TRBJ1-6
d_call: TRBD1
v_call: TRBV25-1
cdr3_nt: TGTGCCAGCACCTTGGGGACAGTGGGTTCACCCCTCCACTTT
cdr3_aa: CASTLGTVGSPLHF

clone_size: NA
j_call: TRBJ2-7
d_call: NA
v_call: TRBV14
cdr3_nt: TGTGCCAGCAGCGAAGAACGGGGGGCACGCTACGAGCAGTACTTC
cdr3_aa: CASSEERGARYEQYF

clone_size: NA
j_call: TRBJ2-5
d_call: TRBD1
v_call: TRBV7-9
cdr3_nt: TGTGCCAGCAGCGCTGGGACAGCGCAAGAGACCCAGTACTTC
cdr3_aa: CASSAGTAQETQYF

clone_size: NA
j_call: TRBJ2-7
d_call: NA
v_call: TRBV5-1
cdr3_nt: TGCGCCAGCAGCTCGAAGGGGTCCCCCTACGAGCAGTACTTC
cdr3_aa: CASSSKGSPYEQYF

clone_size: NA
j_call: TRBJ2-4
d_call: TRBD2
v_call: TRBV6-4
cdr3_nt: TGTGCCAGCAGTGAACGCGCGGGGGGGCTGGACATTCAGTACTTC
cdr3_aa: CASSERAGGLDIQYF

clone_size: few
j_call: TRBJ2-2
d_call: NA
v_call: TRBV7-9
cdr3_nt: TGTGCCAGCAGCTCGTCAAACGGGGAGCTGTTTTTT
cdr3_aa: CASSSSNGELFF

clone_size: NA
j_call: TRBJ1-2
d_call: NA
v_call: TRBV11-2
cdr3_nt: TGTGCCAGCAGCTTAGGTGCCAGGGCCGGTTACTCTGCCTTCTATGGCTACACCTTC
cdr3_aa: CASSLGARAGYSAFYGYTF

clone_size: few
j_call: TRBJ2-7
d_call: NA
v_call: TRBV2
cdr3_nt: TGTGCCAGCAGTGTCCTGGGGCGTGGGCAGTACTTC
cdr3_aa: CASSVLGRGQYF

clone_size: NA
j_call: TRBJ2-1
d_call: NA
v_call: TRBV6-5
cdr3_nt: TGTGCCAGCAGCCCCGGGACCACAAATCGGAATGAGCAGTTCTTC
cdr3_aa: CASSPGTTNRNEQFF

clone_size: few
j_call: TRBJ2-7
d_call: NA
v_call: TRBV14
cdr3_nt: TGTGCCAGCAGCCAAGGTTGGGGTTGGTACGGCGAGCAGTACTTC
cdr3_aa: CASSQGWGWYGEQYF

clone_size: NA
j_call: TRBJ2-3
d_call: TRBD1
v_call: TRBV4-1
cdr3_nt: TGCGCCAGCAGCCTCGACAGGGGGACAGATACGCAGTATTTT
cdr3_aa: CASSLDRGTDTQYF

clone_size: NA
j_call: TRBJ2-7
d_call: NA
v_call: TRBV15
cdr3_nt: TGTGCCACCAGCCCCCGGACCTCCTACGAGCAGTACTTC
cdr3_aa: CATSPRTSYEQYF

clone_size: NA
j_call: TRBJ1-5
d_call: TRBD1
v_call: TRBV27
cdr3_nt: TGTGCCAGCAGTTTGCGGACAGGGTTTTTACAGCCCCAGCATTTT
cdr3_aa: CASSLRTGFLQPQHF

clone_size: NA
j_call: TRBJ2-7
d_call: NA
v_call: TRBV5-1
cdr3_nt: TGCGCCAGCAGTACCTTAAGTTTAGGGAACACCTACGAGCAGTACTTC
cdr3_aa: CASSTLSLGNTYEQYF

clone_size: NA
j_call: TRBJ2-1
d_call: TRBD1
v_call: TRBV27
cdr3_nt: TGTGCCAGCAGTTCGGAGCCCGGGACAGGGAGGTGGGGTGAGCAGTTCTTC
cdr3_aa: CASSSEPGTGRWGEQFF

clone_size: few
j_call: TRBJ2-3
d_call: NA
v_call: TRBV7-9
cdr3_nt: TGTGCCAGCAGCCTAAGATCAGATACGCAGTATTTT
cdr3_aa: CASSLRSDTQYF

clone_size: NA
j_call: TRBJ2-1
d_call: TRBD2
v_call: TRBV6-4
cdr3_nt: TGTGCCAGCAGTGACTCTAGCGGGGGGGCCAGGTCTGCTGAGCAGTTCTTC
cdr3_aa: CASSDSSGGARSAEQFF

clone_size: NA
j_call: TRBJ2-7
d_call: NA
v_call: TRBV11-2
cdr3_nt: TGTGCCAGCAGCGAAGGGCCCCTCTCCTACGAGCAGTACTTC
cdr3_aa: CASSEGPLSYEQYF

clone_size: NA
j_call: TRBJ1-2
d_call: NA
v_call: TRBV6-5
cdr3_nt: TGTGCCAGCAGTTCCCACCGTGGTAACTATGGCTACACCTTC
cdr3_aa: CASSSHRGNYGYTF

clone_size: NA
j_call: TRBJ2-7
d_call: NA
v_call: TRBV5-5
cdr3_nt: TGTGCCAGCAGCTCTGGGATAGGGGACTACGAGCAGTACTTC
cdr3_aa: CASSSGIGDYEQYF

clone_size: once
j_call: TRBJ1-5
d_call: NA
v_call: TRBV5-1
cdr3_nt: TGCGCCAGCAGCTTGGGGGGCGGAGGGAGCAATCAGCCCCAGCATTTT
cdr3_aa: CASSLGGGGSNQPQHF

clone_size: once
j_call: TRBJ2-1
d_call: NA
v_call: TRBV6-4
cdr3_nt: TGTGCCAGCAGTGACTTAGAGCGGGCATCCTACAATGAGCAGTTCTTC
cdr3_aa: CASSDLERASYNEQFF

clone_size: NA
j_call: TRBJ2-7
d_call: TRBD1
v_call: TRBV6-5
cdr3_nt: TGTGCCAGCAGCCCCCGGGACAGGGGCCACGAGCAGTACTTC
cdr3_aa: CASSPRDRGHEQYF

clone_size: NA
j_call: TRBJ1-5
d_call: NA
v_call: TRBV27
cdr3_nt: TGTGCCAGCAGTTTTGTCAGGGGATTTCAGCCCCAGCATTTT
cdr3_aa: CASSFVRGFQPQHF